This T cell receptor (beta chain) was obtained from a study of breast tumors, draining lymph nodes, adjacent tissues. Study-level results: Tumor and nontumor repertoires were significantly more similar in luminal-like than in basal-like breast cancer. Findings are consistent with lymph node origin and intratumoral expansion of most tumor T cells. Compared with lymph nodes, tumors were less diverse; compared with nontumor tissue, more.

This clonotype was detected only a few times. The antigen remains undetermined. TCRdb used MiXCR to reprocess the multiplex PCR reads, holding one entry per CDR3 protein. The sample includes over 150,000 distinct CDR3 sequences, 25% to 40% of them seen just once. Germline assignment: CDR1 SGHVS and CDR2 FNYEAQ. V dropped 11 bases and J dropped 0 bases, with 17 bases sitting between them. The CDR3 has 15 amino acids. Axillary draining lymph nodes of breast cancer patients supplied the node samples. The specimen was axillary lymph node tissue. The chain has TRBV7-6 and TRBJ2-1; D is unclear. The sequence derives from a female donor with breast cancer. Some clones in this sample may be carry-over from other donors' samples. For the CDR3, the DNA is TGTGCCCCCAGGCCTACGCCTCGCTCCTACAATGAGCAGTTCTTC. This encodes CAPRPTPRSYNEQFF. The full variable domain, in which reference TRBV7-6 and TRBJ2-1 provide the parts outside the CDR3, is GAGVSQSPRYKVTKRGQDVALRCDPISGHVSLYWYRQALGQGPEFLTYFNYEAQQDKSGLPNDRFSAERPEGSISTLTIQRTEQRDSAMYRCAPRPTPRSYNEQFFGPGTRLTVL.